This is a list of T cell receptor beta chains from one sample in a study of blood T cell repertoires in COVID-19. Assay used: immunoSEQ multiplex PCR; TCRdb lists only in-frame clones, some missing. The profile shows 130,000 to 150,000 clones, more than 75% of them singletons. Sequencing was performed on peripheral blood. The receptors stem from an older man with acute or convalescent COVID-19. Both conserved end residues are part of each CDR3. A D gene is named only where the DNA matches it firmly. Part of the rows lack a size; the others show once, few, many or a class for expanded clones.

cdr3_aa: CAWSFQAGGYTF
cdr3_nt: TGTGCCTGGAGTTTCCAGGCGGGTGGCTACACCTTC
d_call: -
j_call: TRBJ1-2
clone_size: -
v_call: TRBV30

cdr3_aa: CASSKGVAGFQETQYF
cdr3_nt: TGTGCCAGCAGCAAGGGGGTAGCGGGGTTCCAAGAGACCCAGTACTTC
d_call: TRBD2
j_call: TRBJ2-5
clone_size: -
v_call: TRBV7-2

cdr3_aa: CASSLESPGYTEAFF
cdr3_nt: TGTGCCAGCAGCTTAGAGTCTCCCGGGTACACTGAAGCTTTCTTT
d_call: -
j_call: TRBJ1-1
clone_size: -
v_call: TRBV7-9

cdr3_aa: CASSQGPKGEREAFF
cdr3_nt: TGTGCCAGCTCTCAGGGCCCGAAGGGGGAACGTGAAGCTTTCTTT
d_call: -
j_call: TRBJ1-1
clone_size: -
v_call: TRBV7-6

cdr3_aa: CASNDRGGGNIQYF
cdr3_nt: TGTGCCAGCAACGACAGGGGAGGTGGAAACATTCAGTACTTC
d_call: TRBD1
j_call: TRBJ2-4
clone_size: -
v_call: TRBV6-5

cdr3_aa: CASSQDTGGDEKLFF
cdr3_nt: TGCGCCAGCAGCCAAGATACAGGGGGCGATGAAAAACTGTTTTTT
d_call: TRBD1
j_call: TRBJ1-4
clone_size: -
v_call: TRBV4-1

cdr3_aa: CASSGGFGNQPQHF
cdr3_nt: TGTGCCAGCAGTGGGGGGTTTGGCAATCAGCCCCAGCATTTT
d_call: -
j_call: TRBJ1-5
clone_size: -
v_call: TRBV27

cdr3_aa: CASSQSGQETQYF
cdr3_nt: TGTGCCAGCAGCCAGAGCGGCCAAGAGACCCAGTACTTC
d_call: -
j_call: TRBJ2-5
clone_size: -
v_call: TRBV4-2

cdr3_aa: CASRDSYSSYNEQFF
cdr3_nt: TGTGCCAGCAGGGACAGTTATAGCTCCTACAATGAGCAGTTCTTC
d_call: -
j_call: TRBJ2-1
clone_size: -
v_call: TRBV6-5

cdr3_aa: CASSQDWLSGNTIYF
cdr3_nt: TGTGCCAGCAGCCAAGATTGGCTCTCTGGAAACACCATATATTTT
d_call: -
j_call: TRBJ1-3
clone_size: -
v_call: TRBV14

cdr3_aa: CASSLTGTDGYTF
cdr3_nt: TGTGCCAGCAGTCTCACAGGAACTGATGGCTACACCTTC
d_call: -
j_call: TRBJ1-2
clone_size: -
v_call: TRBV2

cdr3_aa: CATSRDRLAGVNGEQYF
cdr3_nt: TGTGCCACCAGCAGAGATAGACTAGCGGGAGTAAATGGCGAGCAGTACTTC
d_call: TRBD2
j_call: TRBJ2-7
clone_size: -
v_call: TRBV15

cdr3_aa: CASSQTDTEPQHF
cdr3_nt: TGTGCCAGCAGTCAGACAGACACGGAGCCCCAGCATTTT
d_call: -
j_call: TRBJ1-5
clone_size: -
v_call: TRBV28

cdr3_aa: CATSDPRLSLASTDTQYF
cdr3_nt: TGTGCCACCAGTGATCCCCGACTGAGCCTTGCTTCCACAGATACGCAGTATTTT
d_call: -
j_call: TRBJ2-3
clone_size: -
v_call: TRBV24-1

cdr3_aa: CASSQAKAGNYGYTF
cdr3_nt: TGTGCCAGCAGCCAAGCTAAGGCAGGCAACTATGGCTACACCTTC
d_call: -
j_call: TRBJ1-2
clone_size: -
v_call: TRBV14

cdr3_aa: CASSIPYRVHEQYF
cdr3_nt: TGTGCCAGTAGTATCCCGTACAGGGTCCACGAGCAGTACTTC
d_call: -
j_call: TRBJ2-7
clone_size: few
v_call: TRBV19

cdr3_aa: CASSGTGQDTGELFF
cdr3_nt: TGCGCCAGCAGCGGAACGGGACAGGACACCGGGGAGCTGTTTTTT
d_call: TRBD1
j_call: TRBJ2-2
clone_size: -
v_call: TRBV5-1

cdr3_aa: CASRRDSRYEQYF
cdr3_nt: TGTGCCAGCAGGAGGGACAGCCGCTACGAGCAGTACTTC
d_call: TRBD1
j_call: TRBJ2-7
clone_size: -
v_call: TRBV2

cdr3_aa: CASSFGTGFAEQYF
cdr3_nt: TGTGCCAGCAGCTTCGGGACAGGGTTTGCCGAGCAGTACTTC
d_call: TRBD1
j_call: TRBJ2-7
clone_size: -
v_call: TRBV7-3

cdr3_aa: CASSPDRATSQPQHF
cdr3_nt: TGTGCCAGCAGCCCGGACAGGGCAACCTCACAGCCCCAGCATTTT
d_call: TRBD1
j_call: TRBJ1-5
clone_size: -
v_call: TRBV7-2

cdr3_aa: CASSLSVPSNEQFF
cdr3_nt: TGTGCCAGCAGTTTATCGGTACCGAGCAATGAGCAGTTCTTC
d_call: -
j_call: TRBJ2-1
clone_size: -
v_call: TRBV28

cdr3_aa: CASSQDGGSRGYTF
cdr3_nt: TGTGCCAGCAGCCAAGATGGGGGGTCGCGGGGCTACACCTTC
d_call: -
j_call: TRBJ1-2
clone_size: few
v_call: TRBV4-2

cdr3_aa: CASSSGAGETYNEQFF
cdr3_nt: TGTGCCAGCAGCTCGGGAGCGGGAGAGACTTACAATGAGCAGTTCTTC
d_call: TRBD2
j_call: TRBJ2-1
clone_size: -
v_call: TRBV7-9

cdr3_aa: CASSQDGTGDSNQPQHF
cdr3_nt: TGTGCCAGCAGCCAAGATGGGACAGGAGATAGCAATCAGCCCCAGCATTTT
d_call: TRBD1
j_call: TRBJ1-5
clone_size: few
v_call: TRBV3-1/TRBV3-2

cdr3_aa: CASSRQGTGNTIYF
cdr3_nt: TGTGCCAGCAGCCGACAGGGCACAGGAAACACCATATATTTT
d_call: TRBD1
j_call: TRBJ1-3
clone_size: once
v_call: TRBV6-6

cdr3_aa: CASSQQGDTIYF
cdr3_nt: TGTGCCAGCAGCCAACAGGGGGACACCATATATTTT
d_call: TRBD1
j_call: TRBJ1-3
clone_size: -
v_call: TRBV3-1/TRBV3-2

cdr3_aa: CATSDSGTVNEKLFF
cdr3_nt: TGTGCCACCAGTGATTCTGGGACAGTCAATGAAAAACTGTTTTTT
d_call: TRBD1
j_call: TRBJ1-4
clone_size: -
v_call: TRBV24-1

cdr3_aa: CASSLSRNEQFF
cdr3_nt: TGTGCCAGCAGCTTATCTAGAAATGAGCAGTTCTTC
d_call: -
j_call: TRBJ2-1
clone_size: -
v_call: TRBV7-3

cdr3_aa: CASSLLGEAAYEQYF
cdr3_nt: TGTGCCAGCAGTTTATTGGGGGAGGCTGCCTACGAGCAGTACTTC
d_call: -
j_call: TRBJ2-7
clone_size: -
v_call: TRBV27

cdr3_aa: CASSQGTAINSPLHF
cdr3_nt: TGTGCCAGCAGCCAAGGGACAGCGATTAATTCACCCCTCCACTTT
d_call: -
j_call: TRBJ1-6
clone_size: -
v_call: TRBV3-1/TRBV3-2

cdr3_aa: CASRPSPDRTNYNEQFF
cdr3_nt: TGTGCCAGCAGGCCCTCCCCGGACAGAACCAATTATAATGAGCAGTTCTTC
d_call: -
j_call: TRBJ2-1
clone_size: -
v_call: TRBV7-3

cdr3_aa: CASSLGQGTVETQYF
cdr3_nt: TGTGCCAGCAGCTTGGGACAGGGTACAGTAGAGACCCAGTACTTC
d_call: TRBD1
j_call: TRBJ2-5
clone_size: -
v_call: TRBV13

cdr3_aa: CASSYPRGGSNSPLHF
cdr3_nt: TGTGCCAGCAGTTACCCCCGGGGAGGGAGCAATTCACCCCTCCACTTT
d_call: -
j_call: TRBJ1-6
clone_size: -
v_call: TRBV6-5

cdr3_aa: CASSPQSQGASYEQYF
cdr3_nt: TGTGCCAGCAGCCCACAATCACAGGGGGCCTCCTACGAGCAGTACTTC
d_call: TRBD1
j_call: TRBJ2-7
clone_size: -
v_call: TRBV7-2

cdr3_aa: CASSQTDSSSSYEQYF
cdr3_nt: TGCGCCAGCAGCCAGACGGACAGCTCCAGCTCCTACGAGCAGTACTTC
d_call: -
j_call: TRBJ2-7
clone_size: few
v_call: TRBV4-1

cdr3_aa: CASSRSGSYNEQFF
cdr3_nt: TGCGCCAGCAGCCGGAGCGGCTCCTACAATGAGCAGTTCTTC
d_call: -
j_call: TRBJ2-1
clone_size: -
v_call: TRBV5-1

cdr3_aa: CASSHRTSGGQMRETQYF
cdr3_nt: TGTGCCAGCAGTCACCGGACTAGCGGGGGCCAGATGCGGGAGACCCAGTACTTC
d_call: TRBD2
j_call: TRBJ2-5
clone_size: few
v_call: TRBV28

cdr3_aa: CASSISGPTGYGYTF
cdr3_nt: TGCGCCAGCAGCATATCAGGTCCTACGGGGTATGGCTACACCTTC
d_call: -
j_call: TRBJ1-2
clone_size: -
v_call: TRBV5-1

cdr3_aa: CSVYSAGRSGRYEQYF
cdr3_nt: TGCAGCGTTTACTCCGCGGGCCGGAGCGGACGCTACGAGCAGTACTTC
d_call: -
j_call: TRBJ2-7
clone_size: -
v_call: TRBV29-1

cdr3_aa: CASSERTGTGNTIYF
cdr3_nt: TGTGCCAGCAGTGAACGGACAGGGACTGGAAACACCATATATTTT
d_call: TRBD1
j_call: TRBJ1-3
clone_size: -
v_call: TRBV28

cdr3_aa: CSVELLAESYNEQFF
cdr3_nt: TGCAGCGTTGAGCTACTAGCGGAGTCCTACAATGAGCAGTTCTTC
d_call: TRBD2
j_call: TRBJ2-1
clone_size: once
v_call: TRBV29-1

cdr3_aa: CASSSGLAGDADTQYF
cdr3_nt: TGTGCCAGCAGCTCCGGACTAGCGGGAGATGCGGATACGCAGTATTTT
d_call: TRBD2
j_call: TRBJ2-3
clone_size: once
v_call: TRBV4-2

cdr3_aa: CASSPLGGNYGYTF
cdr3_nt: TGTGCCAGCAGCCCACTGGGGGGGAACTATGGCTACACCTTC
d_call: -
j_call: TRBJ1-2
clone_size: -
v_call: TRBV7-9

cdr3_aa: CASRPRVSETQYF
cdr3_nt: TGTGCCAGCAGGCCCAGGGTGTCAGAGACCCAGTACTTC
d_call: -
j_call: TRBJ2-5
clone_size: -
v_call: TRBV2

cdr3_aa: CASSLLGQGGAQPQHF
cdr3_nt: TGTGCCAGCAGCTTGTTAGGACAGGGAGGAGCACAGCCCCAGCATTTT
d_call: TRBD1
j_call: TRBJ1-5
clone_size: -
v_call: TRBV5-6

cdr3_aa: CASSLSMSSTQYF
cdr3_nt: TGTGCCAGCAGTTTATCGATGAGTTCCACCCAGTACTTC
d_call: -
j_call: TRBJ2-5
clone_size: -
v_call: TRBV27

cdr3_aa: CASNPGGRGEKLFF
cdr3_nt: TGCGCCAGCAACCCGGGGGGTCGAGGGGAAAAACTGTTTTTT
d_call: -
j_call: TRBJ1-4
clone_size: -
v_call: TRBV4-1

cdr3_aa: CASSLDRVANVLTF
cdr3_nt: TGCGCCAGCAGCCTTGACAGGGTGGCCAACGTCCTGACTTTC
d_call: TRBD1
j_call: TRBJ2-6
clone_size: -
v_call: TRBV5-1

cdr3_aa: CASSFTMTGNTDTQYF
cdr3_nt: TGTGCCAGCAGTTTTACGATGACAGGGAATACAGATACGCAGTATTTT
d_call: TRBD1
j_call: TRBJ2-3
clone_size: -
v_call: TRBV28

cdr3_aa: CASSVGHDAYGYTF
cdr3_nt: TGTGCCAGTAGTGTGGGACATGACGCTTATGGCTACACCTTC
d_call: -
j_call: TRBJ1-2
clone_size: -
v_call: TRBV19

cdr3_aa: CASSPYVTQGVNSPLHF
cdr3_nt: TGTGCCAGCTCACCTTATGTCACACAGGGGGTCAATTCACCCCTCCACTTT
d_call: TRBD1
j_call: TRBJ1-6
clone_size: -
v_call: TRBV18